This passage covers 23 T cell receptor beta chains from one sample sequenced in a study of CD8+CD57+ T cells in acquired aplastic anemia. Sequenced patients had shown CD8+CD57+ cell expansion by flow cytometry. The TCR beta profiling, which covered VDJ combination and CDR3 sequence, was carried out using genomic DNA as the template. Each CDR3 protein gets one entry after TCRdb re-called the reads with MiXCR. The repertoire holds 180,000 or so distinct CDR3 sequences, less than 50% seen once, with 1.8% in the top ten. The sequencing input was sorted CD4+, CD8+, or CD8+CD57+ T cells (not recorded which) from PBMCs. These receptors were collected from a human donor with aplastic anemia.

This clonotype was seen a few times. This rearrangement joins TRBV6-2 or TRBV6-3 to TRBJ2-5; TRBD1 matches 7 bases. Trimming took 2 bases from V and 1 from J; bases not matched to a gene: 7. The CDR3 has 16 residues. CDR1 and CDR2 (germline): MNHEY, SVGEGT. The CDR3 region is CASSYPSGQPQETQYF. CDR3 in DNA: TGTGCCAGCAGTTACCCTTCGGGACAGCCCCAAGAGACCCAGTACTTC.

This clonotype was observed many times. V is TRBV9 and J is TRBJ1-3; D is unresolved. The CDR3 length is 17 residues. The germline gives CDR1 SGDLS, CDR2 YYNGEE. The V and J ends lost 4 bases and 0 bases respectively, with 17 bases between them. CDR3 sequence: CASSSTAEHLSGNTIYF. The CDR3 DNA is TGTGCCAGCAGCTCAACGGCGGAGCACCTCTCTGGAAACACCATATATTTT.

This clonotype was found a few times. The rearrangement uses TRBV27 and TRBJ2-1; D may be TRBD1 (5 bases). CDR3 length equals 14 residues. The V gene's germline CDR1 is MNHEY and CDR2 SMNVEV (reference sequence). Trimming took 3 bases from V and 10 from J, leaving 16 bases between them. The CDR3 is CASSLGHLPREQFF. CDR3 sequence (DNA): TGTGCCAGCAGTTTGGGGCACTTGCCTCGGGAGCAGTTCTTC.

In its sample, this clonotype was seen a few times. The chain carries TRBV15 and TRBJ2-2; D is perhaps TRBD1 (5 bases). The CDR3 consists of 15 residues. V dropped 2 bases and J dropped 10 bases, with 17 bases sitting between them. Germline V lookup: CDR1 LNHNV, CDR2 YYDKDF (reference sequence). CDR3 bases: TGTGCCACCAGCAGACAGGGTCTGTCCTACGAGGAGCTGTTTTTT. It translates to CATSRQGLSYEELFF. Variable domain in full (rest from reference TRBV15 and TRBJ2-2): DAMVIQNPRYQVTQFGKPVTLSCSQTLNHNVMYWYQQKSSQAPKLLFHYYDKDFNNEADTPDNFQSRRPNTSFCFLDIRSPGLGDTAMYLCATSRQGLSYEELFFGEGSRLTVL.

This chain connects TRBV2 to TRBJ2-1; 7 bases are a match to TRBD2. The CDR3 consists of 16 residues. Germline CDR1 reads SNHLY; CDR2 reads FYNNEI. Trimming at V came to 4 bases and at J to 11 bases, leaving 17 bases not matched to a gene. The CDR3 region is CASSAPIGGSATKQFF. CDR3 nucleotides: TGTGCCAGCAGTGCCCCGATTGGCGGGAGTGCGACTAAGCAGTTCTTC.

This clonotype was picked up many times. This sequence joins TRBV11-2 and TRBJ1-5; no reliable D call. V was cut by 0 bases and J by 11 bases, with 11 bases left in between. This CDR3 is built from 13 residues. Germline CDR1 SGHAT, CDR2 FQNNGV. The CDR3 reads CASSLETSASQHF. The CDR3 DNA reads TGTGCCAGCAGCTTAGAAACGAGCGCGTCCCAGCATTTT.

The table lists this clonotype with many counts. The chain uses TRBV2 and TRBJ1-2, with 7 bases that match TRBD1. V was clipped by 4 bases and J by 5 bases; unmatched bases: 10. This CDR3 spans 15 amino acids. Looked up from germline, CDR1 is SNHLY and CDR2 is FYNNEI. CDR3: CASSGILGTDYGYTF. CDR3 coding DNA: TGTGCCAGCAGTGGGATTTTGGGGACAGATTATGGCTACACCTTC. Looking up the rest from reference TRBV2 and TRBJ1-2 gives the full variable domain: EPEVTQTPSHQVTQMGQEVILRCVPISNHLYFYWYRQILGQKVEFLVSFYNNEISEKSEIFDDQFSVERPDGSNFTLKIRSTKLEDSAMYFCASSGILGTDYGYTFGSGTRLTVV.

The chain has TRBV7-9 and TRBJ1-5, with D maybe TRBD1 (5 bases). The V end lost 5 bases, the J end lost 2 bases, and 13 bases lay between the germline ends. The CDR3 consists of 15 residues. Germline values: CDR1 SEHNR, CDR2 FQNEAQ (reference sequence). In nucleotides, the CDR3 is TGTGCCAGCAGCCCAGGGTATGACGGCAATCAGCCCCAGCATTTT. Translated, it gives CASSPGYDGNQPQHF.

This clonotype has ten or more counts. V is TRBV6-6 and J is TRBJ2-5, with TRBD2 identical over 12 bases. Germline V gene sequence: CDR1 MNHNY, CDR2 SVGAGI (reference sequence). The CDR3 covers 17 residues. J lost 5 bases, V lost 0 bases, and 7 bases had no gene match. This CDR3 is CASSYSLTSGSLETQYF. CDR3 nucleotides: TGTGCCAGCAGTTACTCCCTGACTAGCGGGAGCTTGGAGACCCAGTACTTC.

This clonotype has at least ten counts. This chain joins TRBV19 and TRBJ1-2, with a possible D match to TRBD1 (6 bases). CDR1 and CDR2 from the germline V gene are LNHDA and SQIVND (reference sequence). The CDR3 covers 16 residues. Trimming took 4 bases from V and 2 from J, leaving 17 bases between them. The CDR3 loop reads CASSTKSRGPNYGYTF. The CDR3 DNA sequence: TGTGCCAGTAGTACAAAAAGCAGGGGCCCCAACTATGGCTACACCTTC.

The J gene is TRBJ2-5, the V gene TRBV10-3; 11 bases map to TRBD2. The length of the CDR3 is 15 residues. Germline V gene lookup returns CDR1 ENHRY and CDR2 SYGVKD. V was clipped by 2 bases and J by 5 bases; unmatched bases: 4. The CDR3 nucleotides read TGTGCCATCAGTGAGAGCGGGACTAGCGGTGAGACCCAGTACTTC. Encoded protein: CAISESGTSGETQYF.

This clonotype was counted many times. V usage is TRBV20-1 and J usage is TRBJ2-1, with 9 nucleotides matching TRBD2. V shed 6 bases and J 4 bases; nucleotides not matched to a gene: 10. Germline values: CDR1 DFQATT, CDR2 SNEGSKA (reference sequence). This CDR3 has 15 residues. CDR3 loop: CSAINLAGLYNEQFF. As DNA, the CDR3 is TGCAGTGCGATTAATCTAGCGGGGCTATACAATGAGCAGTTCTTC.

This clonotype turned up a few times. This sequence joins TRBV2 and TRBJ2-7, with 7 positions matching TRBD2. Germline trimming cut 2 bases from V and 6 bases from J; bases unmatched to any gene: 16. The CDR3 runs 17 residues. Germline lookup yields CDR1 SNHLY and CDR2 FYNNEI. The CDR3 coding sequence is TGTGCCAGCAGTGAAAGGTCGGGAGGCAGGACTTCGGCCGAGCAGTACTTC. Its translation: CASSERSGGRTSAEQYF.

This clonotype has ten or more counts. The chain joins TRBV5-6 to TRBJ2-7; 10 nucleotides agree with TRBD1. After removal of 2 bases from V and 3 bases from J, the junction contained 5 bases not matched to a gene. In germline, CDR1 is SGHDT, CDR2 YYEEEE. There are 15 residues in the CDR3. CDR3 residues: CASSLRDRGLYEQYF. The CDR3 coding sequence is TGTGCCAGCAGCTTACGGGACAGGGGTCTCTACGAGCAGTACTTC.

The chain uses TRBV7-2 and TRBJ2-7, with 9 nucleotides matching TRBD2. V was pared by 3 bases and J by 2 bases, with 2 bases of the junction left unmatched. The CDR3 extends over 14 amino acids. The germline V gene has CDR1 SGHTA and CDR2 FQGNSA. For the CDR3, the DNA is TGTGCCAGCAGCTTCACTAGCGGGCCCTACGAGCAGTACTTC. Translated: CASSFTSGPYEQYF.

The V call is TRBV6-1, the J call TRBJ1-6, with 8 bases identical to TRBD1. CDR3 length: 16 residues. Germline V gene sequence: CDR1 MNHNS, CDR2 SASEGT. Losses at the gene ends were 6 bases for V and 2 bases for J; bases not matched to a gene: 6. CDR3 residues: CASSLTGVAYNSPLHF. DNA of the CDR3: TGTGCCAGCAGCTTGACAGGGGTCGCCTATAATTCACCCCTCCACTTT.

This clonotype was seen a handful of times. The chain recombines TRBV27 with TRBJ2-1, with 8 nucleotides matching TRBD1. Germline CDR1 is MNHEY and CDR2 is SMNVEV (reference sequence). With 4 bases clipped from V and 6 bases from J, the junction kept 8 bases outside the gene matches. This CDR3 region has 15 residues. CDR3 coding DNA: TGTGCCAGCAGTTCCCTCGGGACAGGTAGCAATGAGCAGTTCTTC. Translated: CASSSLGTGSNEQFF.

This clonotype has ten or more counts. The J gene is TRBJ2-1, the V gene TRBV7-9, with D maybe TRBD2 (6 bases). Germline V lookup: CDR1 SEHNR, CDR2 FQNEAQ (reference sequence). This CDR3 spans 18 amino acids. Trimming took off 9 bases at V and 7 bases at J, with 31 bases between the two ends. CDR3 sequence: CASSRSLGGHSPTNEQFF. CDR3 DNA: TGTGCCAGTTCCAGGTCCCTGGGAGGCCACTCCCCCACGAATGAGCAGTTCTTC.

This chain links TRBV10-3 with TRBJ2-7, with D maybe TRBD1 (7 bases). CDR1 and CDR2 from the germline V gene are ENHRY and SYGVKD. V dropped 4 bases and J dropped 2 bases, with 18 bases sitting between them. CDR3 size: 16 residues. CDR3 DNA: TGTGCCATCAGTGCTCAGGGGGGCGCGGGTACCTACGAGCAGTACTTC. Its translation: CAISAQGGAGTYEQYF.

J is TRBJ1-1 and V is TRBV5-8, with D tentatively TRBD1 (6 bases). The germline V and J ends were trimmed by 0 bases and 4 bases, with 13 bases remaining between them. CDR1 and CDR2 from the germline V gene are SGHTS and YDEGEE. CDR3 length: 15 amino acids. Here the CDR3 DNA reads TGTGCCAGCAGCTTGGGGGGGACATTAAGCACTGAAGCTTTCTTT. This translates into CASSLGGTLSTEAFF.

V gene TRBV7-3 combines with J gene TRBJ2-2; D is perhaps TRBD1 (5 bases). Trimming removed 2 bases at V and 7 bases at J, with 14 bases between. From germline, CDR1 is SGHTA and CDR2 FQGTGA. The CDR3 totals 15 residues. The CDR3 sequence is CASSLARVSHGELFF. The CDR3 nucleotides are TGTGCCAGCAGCTTAGCCAGGGTTTCACACGGGGAGCTGTTTTTT.

The chain has TRBV19 and TRBJ2-7; D gene ambiguous. V gave up 4 bases and J gave up 8 bases, with 15 bases separating them. CDR3 size: 13 residues. Germline CDR1 is LNHDA and CDR2 is SQIVND (reference sequence). The CDR3 spells CASSKPISLQQYF. The CDR3 DNA reads as TGTGCCAGTAGTAAGCCTATCTCCCTACAGCAGTACTTC.

About this clonotype: A read error is possible here, since a much larger clone lies one base away. The V and J genes are TRBV6-1 and TRBJ2-2; tentative D call: TRBD1 (6 bases). This CDR3 has 17 amino acids. V shed 5 bases and J shed 4 bases, with 20 bases lying between them. The germline V gene encodes CDR1 MNHNS and CDR2 SASEGT. CDR3 DNA sequence: TGTGCCAGCAGTCCCTCACTCTCGACAGGCCCCACCGGGGAGCTGTTTTTT. This encodes CASSPSLSTGPTGELFF.